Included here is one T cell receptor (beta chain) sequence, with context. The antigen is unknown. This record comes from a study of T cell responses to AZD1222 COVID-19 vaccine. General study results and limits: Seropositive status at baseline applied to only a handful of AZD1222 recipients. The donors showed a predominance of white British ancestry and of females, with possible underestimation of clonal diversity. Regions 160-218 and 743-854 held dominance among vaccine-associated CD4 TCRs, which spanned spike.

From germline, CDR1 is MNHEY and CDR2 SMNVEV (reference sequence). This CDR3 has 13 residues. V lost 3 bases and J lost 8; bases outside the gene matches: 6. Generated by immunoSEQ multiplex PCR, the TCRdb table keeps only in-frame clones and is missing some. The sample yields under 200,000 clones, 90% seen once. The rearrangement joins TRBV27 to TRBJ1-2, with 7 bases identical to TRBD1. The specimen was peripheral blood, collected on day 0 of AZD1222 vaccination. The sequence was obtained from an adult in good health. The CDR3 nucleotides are TGTGCCAGCAGTTTTGTAGGGGGCGACGGCTACACCTTC. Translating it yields CASSFVGGDGYTF.